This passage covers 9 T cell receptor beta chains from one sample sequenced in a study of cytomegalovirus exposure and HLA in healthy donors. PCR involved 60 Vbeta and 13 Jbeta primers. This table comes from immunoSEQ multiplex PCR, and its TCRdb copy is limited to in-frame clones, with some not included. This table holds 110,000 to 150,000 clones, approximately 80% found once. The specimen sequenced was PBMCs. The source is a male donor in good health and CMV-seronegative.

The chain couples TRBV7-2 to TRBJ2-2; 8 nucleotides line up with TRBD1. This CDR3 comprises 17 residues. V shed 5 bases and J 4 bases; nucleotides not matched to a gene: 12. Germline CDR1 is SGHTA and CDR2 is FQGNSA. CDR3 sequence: CASSPGGAGGLTGELFF. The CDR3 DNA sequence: TGTGCCAGCAGCCCTGGGGGAGCAGGGGGCCTCACCGGGGAGCTGTTTTTT.

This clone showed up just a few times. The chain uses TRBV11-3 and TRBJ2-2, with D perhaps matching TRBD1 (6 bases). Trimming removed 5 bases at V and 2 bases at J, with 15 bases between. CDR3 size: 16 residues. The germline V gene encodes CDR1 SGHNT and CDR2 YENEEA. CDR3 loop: CASSPAGQLNTGELFF. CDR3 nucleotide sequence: TGTGCCAGCAGCCCAGCAGGACAGCTCAACACCGGGGAGCTGTTTTTT.

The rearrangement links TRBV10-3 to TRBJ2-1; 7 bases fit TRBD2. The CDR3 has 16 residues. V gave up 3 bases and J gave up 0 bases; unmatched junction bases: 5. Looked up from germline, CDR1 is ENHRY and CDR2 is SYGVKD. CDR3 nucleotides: TGTGCCATCAGTGAAATACTAGCGTACTCCTACAATGAGCAGTTCTTC. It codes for CAISEILAYSYNEQFF.

This chain's CDR3 is CAISRTSGSGETQYF. The CDR3 DNA sequence: TGTGCCATCAGCCGGACTAGCGGGAGCGGGGAGACCCAGTACTTC. This sequence joins TRBV10-3 and TRBJ2-5; 13 bases are a match to TRBD2. The CDR3 contains 15 residues. The germline gives CDR1 ENHRY, CDR2 SYGVKD. V was pared by 6 bases and J by 5 bases, with 6 bases of the junction left unmatched.

The CDR3 protein is CASSIGQGYEQYF. CDR3 DNA: TGTGCCAGTAGTATTGGGCAGGGCTACGAGCAGTACTTC. V and J are TRBV19 and TRBJ2-7; D possibly corresponds to TRBD1 (5 bases). CDR1 is LNHDA and CDR2 is SQIVND in the germline V gene (reference sequence). V was shortened by 3 bases and J by 3 bases, with 9 bases between the two germline ends. The CDR3 loop spans 13 amino acids.

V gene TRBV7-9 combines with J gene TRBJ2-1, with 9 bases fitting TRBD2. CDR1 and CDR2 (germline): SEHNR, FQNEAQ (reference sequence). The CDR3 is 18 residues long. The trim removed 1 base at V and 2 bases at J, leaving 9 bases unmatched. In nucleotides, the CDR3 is TGTGCCAGCAGCTTAGGTGGTAGCGGGGGATGGACCTACAATGAGCAGTTCTTC. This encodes CASSLGGSGGWTYNEQFF.

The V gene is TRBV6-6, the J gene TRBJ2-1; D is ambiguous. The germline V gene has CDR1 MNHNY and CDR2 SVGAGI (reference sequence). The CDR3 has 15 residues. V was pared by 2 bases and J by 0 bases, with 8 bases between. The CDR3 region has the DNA TGTGCCAGCAGTTACGGCACAGTCTCCTACAATGAGCAGTTCTTC. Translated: CASSYGTVSYNEQFF.

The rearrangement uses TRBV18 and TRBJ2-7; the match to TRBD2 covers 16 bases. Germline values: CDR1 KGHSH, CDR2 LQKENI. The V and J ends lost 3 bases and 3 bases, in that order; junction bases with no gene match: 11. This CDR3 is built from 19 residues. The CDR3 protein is CASSPRPTGTSGRVYEQYF. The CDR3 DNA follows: TGTGCCAGCTCACCCCGGCCTACCGGGACTAGCGGGAGGGTCTACGAGCAGTACTTC. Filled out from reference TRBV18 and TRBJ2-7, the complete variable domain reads NAGVMQNPRHLVRRRGQEARLRCSPMKGHSHVYWYRQLPEEGLKFMVYLQKENIIDESGMPKERFSAEFPKEGPSILRIQQVVRGDSAAYFCASSPRPTGTSGRVYEQYFGPGTRLTVT.

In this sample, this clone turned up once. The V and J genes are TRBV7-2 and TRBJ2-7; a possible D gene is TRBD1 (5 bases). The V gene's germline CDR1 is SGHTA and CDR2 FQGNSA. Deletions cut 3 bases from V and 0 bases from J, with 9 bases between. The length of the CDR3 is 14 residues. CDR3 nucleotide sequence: TGTGCCAGCAGCTTGGGGCCGAGCTCCTACGAGCAGTACTTC. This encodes CASSLGPSSYEQYF.